These 20 T cell receptor beta chains share one sample of origin, sequenced in a study of neurological immune-mediated disorders (dated by TCRdb to the late 2010s). Libraries came from 5' RACE. The sequencer was an Illumina HiSeq 2500. TCRdb itself trimmed the public reads at Q25 with fastp, ran MiXCR and retained productive beta chains. All rows with the same CDR3 protein become a single entry with the most common DNA and genes. The sample table shows some 89,000 distinct CDR3 sequences, and 3.5% to 4.5% are seen once. The top ten hold 4.5% to 6% of the sample. The sample's time point label, decoded: longitudinal time-point 3. The material sequenced was PBMCs. The receptors stem from a woman aged 55-75 years with multiple sclerosis.

Regarding this clonotype: Its ends do not fully match the called genes, so a read error is possible. The chain couples TRBV3-1 to TRBJ2-1; 7 nucleotides align to TRBD1. CDR3 size: 13 residues. CDR1 and CDR2 (germline): LGHDT, YNNKEL (reference sequence). CDR3 in amino acids: CASSQFSQGPLVF. The CDR3 DNA sequence: TGTGCCAGCAGCCAGTTCTCACAGGGGCCCTTGGTCTTC.

The table lists this clonotype with many counts. The chain employs TRBV2 and TRBJ1-2, with D unclear. V lost 3 bases and J lost 6, with 11 bases in between. The CDR3 consists of 13 residues. Germline V gene lookup returns CDR1 SNHLY and CDR2 FYNNEI. The CDR3 nucleotides are TGTGCCAGCAGTGACGGCCGACGACATGGCTACACCTTC. It translates to CASSDGRRHGYTF.

This clonotype was seen ten or more times. The chain uses TRBV6-1 and TRBJ1-5, with D unresolved. The CDR3 is 12 amino acids. V was shortened by 3 bases and J by 3 bases, with 3 bases between the two germline ends. Germline assignment: CDR1 MNHNS and CDR2 SASEGT. The CDR3 is CASSEANQPQHF. Here the CDR3 DNA reads TGTGCCAGCAGTGAGGCCAATCAGCCCCAGCATTTT.

This clonotype appeared many times. The chain carries TRBV5-1 and TRBJ1-4; possibly TRBD1 for D (5 bases). Germline values: CDR1 SGHRS, CDR2 YFSETQ. V was cut by 4 bases and J by 8 bases, with 21 bases left in between. The CDR3 sequence is 16 residues long. The DNA of the CDR3 is TGCGCCAGCAGCCCCACGGTCGCAGGGACGGACGAAAAACTGTTTTTT. Translation gives CASSPTVAGTDEKLFF.

This clonotype has at least ten counts. The chain carries TRBV6-5 and TRBJ2-2; weak D call: TRBD1 (7 bases). CDR1 is MNHEY and CDR2 is SVGAGI in the germline V gene. V was shortened by 6 bases and J by 2 bases, with 22 bases between the two germline ends. The CDR3 is 18 residues long. CDR3 DNA sequence: TGTGCCAGCAGGGGGACAGCCGGGTCGGGGGCCAACACCGGGGAGCTGTTTTTT. The encoded protein is CASRGTAGSGANTGELFF.

In its sample, this clonotype was seen many times. The V gene is TRBV25-1, the J gene TRBJ2-5, with D unclear. The ends were cut back, 8 bases at V and 3 bases at J, with 13 bases in the middle. CDR1 and CDR2 from the germline V gene are MGHDK and SYGVNS. The CDR3 spans 13 residues. CDR3 nucleotide sequence: TGTGCCAGCGGCCATCCGCTGGAAGAGACCCAGTACTTC. This gives the protein CASGHPLEETQYF.

This clonotype was seen many times. This sequence joins TRBV12-3 or TRBV12-4 and TRBJ1-2; no reliable D call. The CDR3 covers 13 residues. V was trimmed by 3 bases and J by 1 base, leaving 6 bases between them. The CDR3 coding sequence is TGTGCCAGCAGTTTCGGGCTTAACTATGGCTACACCTTC. Encoded protein: CASSFGLNYGYTF.

This clonotype was detected many times. The chain has TRBV18 and TRBJ1-6; 9 bases are shared with TRBD1. The CDR3 covers 16 residues. Trimming took 2 bases from V and 10 from J; bases not matched to a gene: 9. The germline V gene encodes CDR1 KGHSH and CDR2 LQKENI. The CDR3 bases are TGTGCCAGCTCACCAGGGGCGGGACAGGGATTGTCACCCCTCCACTTT. Amino acids: CASSPGAGQGLSPLHF.

This clonotype showed up many times. The chain joins TRBV11-3 to TRBJ2-7; 7 bases agree with TRBD1. J lost 3 bases, V lost 5 bases, and 4 bases had no gene match. CDR3 size: 13 residues. Germline V gives CDR1 SGHNT, CDR2 YENEEA. The CDR3 here is CASSQTGVYEQYF. The CDR3 DNA reads TGTGCCAGCAGCCAAACAGGGGTCTACGAGCAGTACTTC.

This clonotype was detected ten times or more. This chain connects TRBV20-1 to TRBJ2-7; D is ambiguous. V was cut by 6 bases and J by 0 bases, with 30 bases left in between. Germline-derived CDR1 and CDR2 are DFQATT and SNEGSKA (reference sequence). The CDR3 has 19 amino acids. CDR3: CSAKSKASAATLFSYEQYF. The CDR3 DNA reads as TGCAGTGCAAAGTCAAAGGCCTCGGCGGCCACCCTATTCTCCTACGAGCAGTACTTC.

Many counts were recorded for this clonotype. The chain joins TRBV15 to TRBJ2-5; the D gene is possibly TRBD2 (5 bases). The germline V and J ends were trimmed by 0 bases and 3 bases, with 8 bases remaining between them. There are 14 residues in the CDR3. Germline V gives CDR1 LNHNV, CDR2 YYDKDF (reference sequence). The chain's CDR3 is CATSRDNGEETQYF. The CDR3, as DNA: TGTGCCACCAGCAGAGATAACGGGGAAGAGACCCAGTACTTC.

The table lists this clonotype with a few counts. The rearrangement uses TRBV6-5 and TRBJ1-2, with 7 nucleotides matching TRBD1. The CDR3 is 13 amino acids. The V gene end was trimmed by 7 bases and the J gene end by 4 bases; junction bases not matched to a gene: 6. Germline lookup yields CDR1 MNHEY and CDR2 SVGAGI. The CDR3 is CASNDRESYGYTF. The CDR3 region has the DNA TGTGCCAGCAACGACAGGGAAAGCTATGGCTACACCTTC.

This clonotype was observed at least ten times. V usage is TRBV7-2 and J usage is TRBJ2-5, with D tentatively TRBD1 (5 bases). With 0 bases removed from V and 5 bases from J, the gap between germline ends came to 10 bases. The length of the CDR3 is 14 residues. The germline V gene encodes CDR1 SGHTA and CDR2 FQGNSA. The CDR3 bases are TGTGCCAGCAGCTTAGCGGGGCTTGGGGAGACCCAGTACTTC. Protein sequence: CASSLAGLGETQYF. The full variable domain, completed using reference TRBV7-2 and TRBJ2-5, is GAGVSQSPSNKVTEKGKDVELRCDPISGHTALYWYRQSLGQGLEFLIYFQGNSAPDKSGLPSDRFSAERTGGSVSTLTIQRTQQEDSAVYLCASSLAGLGETQYFGPGTRLLVL.

This clonotype came up many times. The rearrangement joins TRBV4-2 to TRBJ1-3; D remains unclear. CDR3 length equals 14 residues. V shed 7 bases and J shed 0 bases, with 10 bases lying between them. Germline V gene lookup returns CDR1 LGHNA and CDR2 YNFKEQ. In DNA, the CDR3 is TGTGCCAGCACCGCCGAGGTCTCTGGAAACACCATATATTTT. It encodes CASTAEVSGNTIYF.

This clonotype came up many times. The rearrangement joins TRBV5-1 to TRBJ1-1, with D tentatively TRBD1 (6 bases). Germline loops: CDR1 SGHRS, CDR2 YFSETQ. Trimming took 0 bases from V and 5 from J, leaving 17 bases between them. The CDR3 is 16 residues long. DNA for the CDR3: TGCGCCAGCAGCTTGGACTCGGGGGCGCCGGGTACTGAAGCTTTCTTT. Protein sequence: CASSLDSGAPGTEAFF.

This clonotype has ten or more counts. The chain employs TRBV2 and TRBJ2-1, with a tentative D call TRBD1 (6 bases). CDR1 SNHLY and CDR2 FYNNEI come from the germline V gene. CDR3 size: 15 residues. The germline V and J ends were trimmed by 2 bases and 3 bases, with 11 bases remaining between them. The CDR3 nucleotides read TGTGCCAGCAGTGAACAGGGGCTAAACTACAATGAGCAGTTCTTC. Amino acid sequence: CASSEQGLNYNEQFF.

This clonotype was observed many times. The J gene is TRBJ1-2, the V gene TRBV5-1; 7 bases agree with TRBD1. Trimming cost V 4 bases and J 9 bases; bases outside gene matches: 12. From germline, CDR1 is SGHRS and CDR2 YFSETQ. CDR3 length equals 14 residues. The CDR3 DNA sequence: TGCGCCAGCAGCGGGCCCCAGGACAGGAGTCGCTACACCTTC. Its protein product is CASSGPQDRSRYTF.

This clonotype was seen at least ten times. V is TRBV5-5 and J is TRBJ1-1; a weak D match, TRBD1 (5 bases). This CDR3 region has 15 residues. V lost 0 bases to trimming and J lost 1 base, with 10 bases between them. Per germline, CDR1 SGHKS and CDR2 YYEKEE (reference sequence). The CDR3 sequence: CASSLAPGSNTEAFF. CDR3 coding DNA: TGTGCCAGCAGCTTGGCCCCAGGGTCGAACACTGAAGCTTTCTTT.

This clonotype has at least ten counts. The chain couples TRBV20-1 to TRBJ1-6; TRBD1 aligns across 10 bases. V lost 3 bases and J lost 10; bases outside the gene matches: 9. The CDR3 spans 15 residues. Germline CDR1 is DFQATT and CDR2 is SNEGSKA (reference sequence). CDR3 in DNA: TGCAGTGCTAGTAGTGACAGGGGGCCAGGATCACCCCTCCACTTT. It specifies CSASSDRGPGSPLHF.

This chain joins TRBV19 and TRBJ1-2, with a weak D call TRBD1 (6 bases). The V gene lost 4 bases and the J gene lost 0 bases, with 9 bases spanning the gap. This CDR3 comprises 14 residues. CDR1 and CDR2 (germline): LNHDA, SQIVND (reference sequence). The CDR3 DNA is TGTGCCAGTAGTACCACAGGGACTAACTATGGCTACACCTTC. Encoded protein: CASSTTGTNYGYTF.